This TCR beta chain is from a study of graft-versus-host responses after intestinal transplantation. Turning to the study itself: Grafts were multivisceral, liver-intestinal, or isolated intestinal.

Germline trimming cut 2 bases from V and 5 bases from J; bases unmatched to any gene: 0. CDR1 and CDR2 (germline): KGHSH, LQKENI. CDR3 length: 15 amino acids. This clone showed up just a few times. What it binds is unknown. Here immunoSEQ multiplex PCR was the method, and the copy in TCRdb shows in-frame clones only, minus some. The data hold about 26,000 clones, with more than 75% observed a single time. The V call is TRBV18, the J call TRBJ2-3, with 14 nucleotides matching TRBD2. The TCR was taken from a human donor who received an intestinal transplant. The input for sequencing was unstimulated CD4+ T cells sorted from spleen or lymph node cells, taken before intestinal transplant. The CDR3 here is CASSPGLAGGDTQYF. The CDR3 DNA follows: TGTGCCAGCTCACCAGGACTAGCGGGGGGAGATACGCAGTATTTT.